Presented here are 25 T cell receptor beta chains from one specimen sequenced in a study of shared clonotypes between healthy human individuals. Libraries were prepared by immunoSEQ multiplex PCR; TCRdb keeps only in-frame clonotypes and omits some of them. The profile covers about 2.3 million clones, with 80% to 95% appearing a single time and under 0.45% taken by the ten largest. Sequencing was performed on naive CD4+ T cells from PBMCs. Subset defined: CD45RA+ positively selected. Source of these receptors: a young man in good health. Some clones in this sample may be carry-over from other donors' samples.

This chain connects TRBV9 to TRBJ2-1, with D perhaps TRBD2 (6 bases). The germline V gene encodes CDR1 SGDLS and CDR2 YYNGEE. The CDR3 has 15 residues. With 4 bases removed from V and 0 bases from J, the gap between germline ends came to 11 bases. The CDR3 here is CASSRDSSSYNEQFF. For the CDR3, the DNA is TGTGCCAGCAGCAGGGACTCTAGCTCCTACAATGAGCAGTTCTTC.

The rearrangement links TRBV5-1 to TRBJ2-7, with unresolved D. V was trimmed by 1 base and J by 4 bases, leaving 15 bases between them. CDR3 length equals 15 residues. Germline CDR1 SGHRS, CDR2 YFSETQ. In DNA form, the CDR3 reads TGCGCCAGCAGCTTGACGGCATCGGCAGAATACGAGCAGTACTTC. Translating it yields CASSLTASAEYEQYF. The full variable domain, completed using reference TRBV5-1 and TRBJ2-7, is KAGVTQTPRYLIKTRGQQVTLSCSPISGHRSVSWYQQTPGQGLQFLFEYFSETQRNKGNFPGRFSGRQFSNSRSEMNVSTLELGDSALYLCASSLTASAEYEQYFGPGTRLTVT.

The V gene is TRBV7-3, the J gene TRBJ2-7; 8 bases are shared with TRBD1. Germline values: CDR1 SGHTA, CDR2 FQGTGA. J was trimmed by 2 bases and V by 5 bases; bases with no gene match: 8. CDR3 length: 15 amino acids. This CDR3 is CASSTTGTGAYEQYF. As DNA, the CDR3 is TGTGCCAGCAGCACCACCGGGACAGGAGCCTACGAGCAGTACTTC.

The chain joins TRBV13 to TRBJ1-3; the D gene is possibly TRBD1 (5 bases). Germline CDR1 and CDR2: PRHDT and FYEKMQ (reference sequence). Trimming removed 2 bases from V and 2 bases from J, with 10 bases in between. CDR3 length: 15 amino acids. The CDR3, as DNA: TGTGCCAGCAGCTTAAGGGGCGGTACTGGAAACACCATATATTTT. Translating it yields CASSLRGGTGNTIYF.

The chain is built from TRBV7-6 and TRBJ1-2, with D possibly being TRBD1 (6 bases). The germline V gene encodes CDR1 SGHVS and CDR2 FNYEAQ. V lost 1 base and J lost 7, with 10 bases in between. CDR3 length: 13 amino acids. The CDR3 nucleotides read TGTGCCAGCAGCTTAGAAGGGGGTCGTGGCTACACCTTC. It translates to CASSLEGGRGYTF.

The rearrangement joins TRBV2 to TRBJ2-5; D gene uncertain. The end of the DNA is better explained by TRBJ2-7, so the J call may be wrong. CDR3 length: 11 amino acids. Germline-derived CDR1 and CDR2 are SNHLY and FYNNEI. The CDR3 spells CASTLAYEQYF. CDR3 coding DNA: TGTGCCAGTACGCTGGCCTACGAGCAGTACTTC.

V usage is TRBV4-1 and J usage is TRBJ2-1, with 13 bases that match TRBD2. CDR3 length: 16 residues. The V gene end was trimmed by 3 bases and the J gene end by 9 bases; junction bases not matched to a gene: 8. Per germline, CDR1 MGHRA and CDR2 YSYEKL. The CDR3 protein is CASSHPGLAGDTEQFF. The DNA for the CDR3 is TGCGCCAGCAGCCACCCAGGACTAGCGGGAGACACTGAGCAGTTCTTC.

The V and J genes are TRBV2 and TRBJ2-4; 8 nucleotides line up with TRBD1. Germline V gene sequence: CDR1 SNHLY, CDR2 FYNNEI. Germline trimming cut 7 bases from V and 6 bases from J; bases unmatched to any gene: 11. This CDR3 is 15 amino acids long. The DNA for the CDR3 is TGTGCCAGCACCGGACAGGGAGCCCGGGGAAACATTCAGTACTTC. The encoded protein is CASTGQGARGNIQYF.

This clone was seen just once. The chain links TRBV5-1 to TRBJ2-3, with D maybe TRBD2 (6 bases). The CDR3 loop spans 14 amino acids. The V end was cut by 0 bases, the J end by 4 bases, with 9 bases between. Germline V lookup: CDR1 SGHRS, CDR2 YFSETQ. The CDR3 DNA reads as TGCGCCAGCAGCTTGGCCCCGGGAGCAGATACGCAGTATTTT. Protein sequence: CASSLAPGADTQYF.

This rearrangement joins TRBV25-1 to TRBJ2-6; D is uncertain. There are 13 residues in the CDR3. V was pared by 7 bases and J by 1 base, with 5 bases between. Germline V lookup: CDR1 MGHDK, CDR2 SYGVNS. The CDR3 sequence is CASIGSGANVLTF. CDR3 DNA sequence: TGTGCCAGCATCGGATCTGGGGCCAACGTCCTGACTTTC.

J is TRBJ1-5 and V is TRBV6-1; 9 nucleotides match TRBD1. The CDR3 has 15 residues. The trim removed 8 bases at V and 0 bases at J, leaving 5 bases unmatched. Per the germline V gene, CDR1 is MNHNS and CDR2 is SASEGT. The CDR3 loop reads CASVRDRDSNQPQHF. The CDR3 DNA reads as TGTGCCAGCGTCCGGGACAGGGATAGCAATCAGCCCCAGCATTTT.

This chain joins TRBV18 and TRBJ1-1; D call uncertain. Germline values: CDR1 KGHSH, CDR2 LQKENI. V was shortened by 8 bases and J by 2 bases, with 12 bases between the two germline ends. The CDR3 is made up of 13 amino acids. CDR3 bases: TGTGCCAGCGAAGTGGAACCAAACACTGAAGCTTTCTTT. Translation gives CASEVEPNTEAFF.

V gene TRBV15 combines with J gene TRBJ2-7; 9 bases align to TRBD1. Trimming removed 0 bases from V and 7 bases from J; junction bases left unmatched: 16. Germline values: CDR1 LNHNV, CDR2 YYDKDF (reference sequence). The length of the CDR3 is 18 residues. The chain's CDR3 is CATSRDLKWDRDMQEQYF. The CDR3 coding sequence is TGTGCCACCAGCAGAGATCTGAAGTGGGACAGGGACATGCAGGAGCAGTACTTC. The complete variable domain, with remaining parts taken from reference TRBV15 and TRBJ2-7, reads DAMVIQNPRYQVTQFGKPVTLSCSQTLNHNVMYWYQQKSSQAPKLLFHYYDKDFNNEADTPDNFQSRRPNTSFCFLDIRSPGLGDTAMYLCATSRDLKWDRDMQEQYFGPGTRLTVT.

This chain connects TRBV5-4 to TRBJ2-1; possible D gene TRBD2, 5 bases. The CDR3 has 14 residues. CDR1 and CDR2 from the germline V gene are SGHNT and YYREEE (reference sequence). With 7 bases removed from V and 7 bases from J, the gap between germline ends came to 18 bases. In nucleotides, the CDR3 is TGTGCCAGCCGACCGGGGTGGGCCGGTAATGAGCAGTTCTTC. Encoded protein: CASRPGWAGNEQFF.

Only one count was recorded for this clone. The CDR3 region has the DNA TGCGCCAGCAGCCCCGCGGCCCTTACCCACAATGAGCAGTTCTTC. Protein sequence: CASSPAALTHNEQFF. The J gene is TRBJ2-1, the V gene TRBV4-3, with D unresolved. Trimming took off 4 bases at V and 5 bases at J, with 15 bases between the two ends. CDR3 length: 15 amino acids. CDR1 and CDR2 (germline): LGHNA, YSLEER.

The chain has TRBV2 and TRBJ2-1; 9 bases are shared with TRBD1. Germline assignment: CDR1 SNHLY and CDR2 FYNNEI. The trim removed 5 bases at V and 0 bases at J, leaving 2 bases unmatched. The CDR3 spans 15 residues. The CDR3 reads CASSTDRGSYNEQFF. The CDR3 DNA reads TGTGCCAGCAGTACGGACAGGGGCTCCTACAATGAGCAGTTCTTC. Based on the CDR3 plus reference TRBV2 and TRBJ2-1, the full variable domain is EPEVTQTPSHQVTQMGQEVILRCVPISNHLYFYWYRQILGQKVEFLVSFYNNEISEKSEIFDDQFSVERPDGSNFTLKIRSTKLEDSAMYFCASSTDRGSYNEQFFGPGTRLTVL.

CDR3: CASSVRDPHLAYEQYF. The CDR3 DNA reads TGTGCCAGCAGCGTCCGGGACCCACACTTAGCCTACGAGCAGTACTTC. V gene TRBV7-8 combines with J gene TRBJ2-7; TRBD1 or TRBD2 may be the D gene (5 bases each). Germline CDR1 and CDR2: SGHVS and FQNEAQ. Trimming left V 5 bases short and J 2 bases short, with 19 bases between. This CDR3 spans 16 amino acids.

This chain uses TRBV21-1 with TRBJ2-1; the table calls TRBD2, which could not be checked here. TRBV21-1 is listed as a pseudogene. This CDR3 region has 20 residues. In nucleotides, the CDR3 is TGTGCCAGCAGCAAAAAAGAAGGGGGATTAGCGGGAGGCTCCTACAATGAGCAGTTCTTC. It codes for CASSKKEGGLAGGSYNEQFF.

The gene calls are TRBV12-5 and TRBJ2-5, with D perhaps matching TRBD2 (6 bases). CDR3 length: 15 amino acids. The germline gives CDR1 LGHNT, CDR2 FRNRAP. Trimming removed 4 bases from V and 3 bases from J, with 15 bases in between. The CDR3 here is CASGWGDGREETQYF. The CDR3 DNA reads TGTGCTAGTGGTTGGGGGGACGGACGGGAAGAGACCCAGTACTTC. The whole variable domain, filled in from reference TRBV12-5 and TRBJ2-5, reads DARVTQTPRHKVTEMGQEVTMRCQPILGHNTVFWYRQTMMQGLELLAYFRNRAPLDDSGMPKDRFSAEMPDATLATLKIQPSEPRDSAVYFCASGWGDGREETQYFGPGTRLLVL.

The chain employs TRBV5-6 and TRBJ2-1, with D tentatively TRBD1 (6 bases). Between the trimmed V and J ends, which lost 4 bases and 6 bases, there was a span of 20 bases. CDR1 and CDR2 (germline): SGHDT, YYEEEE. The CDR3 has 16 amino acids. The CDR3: CASSLPGQSGINEQFF. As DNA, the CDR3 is TGTGCCAGCAGCCTACCCGGACAGTCGGGGATCAATGAGCAGTTCTTC. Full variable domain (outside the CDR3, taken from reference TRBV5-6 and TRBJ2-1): DAGVTQSPTHLIKTRGQQVTLRCSPKSGHDTVSWYQQALGQGPQFIFQYYEEEERQRGNFPDRFSGHQFPNYSSELNVNALLLGDSALYLCASSLPGQSGINEQFFGPGTRLTVL.

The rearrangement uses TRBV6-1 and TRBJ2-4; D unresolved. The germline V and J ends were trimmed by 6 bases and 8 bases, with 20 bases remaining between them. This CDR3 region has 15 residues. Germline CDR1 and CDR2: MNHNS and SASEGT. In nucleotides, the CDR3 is TGTGCCAGCAGCGAAAACCCCGGAGCCGGAGACATTCAGTACTTC. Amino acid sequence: CASSENPGAGDIQYF.

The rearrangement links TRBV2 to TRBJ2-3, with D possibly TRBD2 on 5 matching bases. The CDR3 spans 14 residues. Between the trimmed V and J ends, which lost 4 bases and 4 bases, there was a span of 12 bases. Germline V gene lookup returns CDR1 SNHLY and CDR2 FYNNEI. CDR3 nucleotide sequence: TGTGCCAGCAGTGTGGAGGTCTTTGCAGATACGCAGTATTTT. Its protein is CASSVEVFADTQYF.

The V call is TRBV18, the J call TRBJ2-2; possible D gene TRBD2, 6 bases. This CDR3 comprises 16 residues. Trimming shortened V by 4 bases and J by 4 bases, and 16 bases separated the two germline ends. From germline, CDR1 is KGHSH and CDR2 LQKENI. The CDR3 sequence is CASSRSSVQTTGELFF. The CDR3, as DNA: TGTGCCAGCTCACGGTCTAGCGTCCAGACCACCGGGGAGCTGTTTTTT.

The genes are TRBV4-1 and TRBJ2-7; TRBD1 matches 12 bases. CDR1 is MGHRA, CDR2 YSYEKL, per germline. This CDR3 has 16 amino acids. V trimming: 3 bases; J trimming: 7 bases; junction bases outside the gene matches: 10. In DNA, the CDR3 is TGCGCCAGCAGCCAGACACCGGGACAGGGGGCGGAGGAGCAGTACTTC. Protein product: CASSQTPGQGAEEQYF.

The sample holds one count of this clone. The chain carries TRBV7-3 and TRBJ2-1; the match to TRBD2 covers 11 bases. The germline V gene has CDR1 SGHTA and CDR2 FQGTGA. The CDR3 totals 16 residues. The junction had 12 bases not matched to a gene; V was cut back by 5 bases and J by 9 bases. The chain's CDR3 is CASSLLGPLAGGEQFF. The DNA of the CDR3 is TGTGCCAGCAGCCTCTTAGGTCCGCTAGCGGGAGGTGAGCAGTTCTTC.